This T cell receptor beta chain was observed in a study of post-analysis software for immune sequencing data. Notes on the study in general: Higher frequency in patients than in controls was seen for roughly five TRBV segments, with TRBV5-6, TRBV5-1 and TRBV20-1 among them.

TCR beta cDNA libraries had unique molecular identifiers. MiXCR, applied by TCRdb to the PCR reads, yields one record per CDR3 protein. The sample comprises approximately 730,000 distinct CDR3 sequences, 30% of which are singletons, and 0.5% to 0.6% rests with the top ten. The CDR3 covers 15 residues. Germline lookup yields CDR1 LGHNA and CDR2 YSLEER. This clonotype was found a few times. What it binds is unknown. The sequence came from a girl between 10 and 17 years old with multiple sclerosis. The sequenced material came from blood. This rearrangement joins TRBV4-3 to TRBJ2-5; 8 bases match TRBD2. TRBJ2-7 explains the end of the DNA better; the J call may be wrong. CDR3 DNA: TGCGCCAGCAGCCAAGAGTGGTCCCTAGCGGGCGAGCAGTACTTC. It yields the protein CASSQEWSLAGEQYF.